This TCR beta chain is from a study of shared clonotypes between healthy human individuals. Germline CDR1 reads MNHEY; CDR2 reads SMNVEV (reference sequence). The trim removed 4 bases at V and 3 bases at J, leaving 6 bases unmatched. The CDR3 has 14 residues. Profiling relied on immunoSEQ multiplex PCR, and the TCRdb table lists in-frame clones only, not all of them. This sample has 1.5 million to 2.5 million clones, with less than 95% found just once. CD8 cells classed as naive were CD45RO-negative and positively selected for CCR7, excluding terminally differentiated effector memory CD45RA+ cells. The receptor's source is a man aged 18 to 30 in good health. The J gene is TRBJ2-7, the V gene TRBV27; 7 bases agree with TRBD2. Specimen: naive CD8+ T cells sorted from blood. The CDR3 DNA follows: TGTGCCAGCAGTTCCGGGACTAATAACTACGAGCAGTACTTC. The encoded protein is CASSSGTNNYEQYF.